Listed here are 15 T cell receptor beta chains from one sample, sequenced in a study of blood T cell repertoires in COVID-19. Clones were sequenced by immunoSEQ multiplex PCR, and TCRdb holds only the in-frame ones, with some missing. The sample lists about 270,000 clones, over 75% seen once, with around 9.1% in the top ten. The specimen sequenced was peripheral blood. The source is a human donor in a cohort sampled during active COVID-19.

J is TRBJ2-2 and V is TRBV5-1; D is ambiguous. From germline, CDR1 is SGHRS and CDR2 YFSETQ. CDR3 size: 16 residues. Trimming stripped 2 bases from V and 4 bases from J, with 15 bases between. CDR3 DNA: TGCGCCAGCAGCTTCAACGGAGACTCCTTCACCGGGGAGCTGTTTTTT. Translating gives CASSFNGDSFTGELFF.

The V call is TRBV13, the J call TRBJ1-6; unclear D gene. From germline, CDR1 is PRHDT and CDR2 FYEKMQ (reference sequence). The V end was cut by 2 bases, the J end by 9 bases, with 14 bases between. CDR3 length: 15 residues. CDR3 sequence (DNA): TGTGCCAGCAGCTTACGCCCGGGGATGGGTTCACCCCTCCACTTT. Translated, it gives CASSLRPGMGSPLHF.

The V and J genes are TRBV6-1 and TRBJ1-6; D is unresolved. The CDR3 is 17 amino acids. Germline CDR1 is MNHNS and CDR2 is SASEGT. Trimming stripped 1 base from V and 0 bases from J, with 10 bases between. This CDR3 is CASSEVAASSYNSPLHF. CDR3 coding DNA: TGTGCCAGCAGTGAAGTGGCAGCTAGCTCCTATAATTCACCCCTCCACTTT.

The chain is built from TRBV28 and TRBJ1-1, with no clear D. Germline V lookup: CDR1 MDHEN, CDR2 SYDVKM. The CDR3 is 11 residues long. V gave up 4 bases and J gave up 9 bases, with 9 bases separating them. CDR3 sequence: CASSSTMQAFF. The CDR3 DNA reads TGTGCCAGCAGTTCAACAATGCAAGCTTTCTTT. The variable domain in full, with the rest retrieved from reference TRBV28 and TRBJ1-1, is DVKVTQSSRYLVKRTGEKVFLECVQDMDHENMFWYRQDPGLGLRLIYFSYDVKMKEKGDIPEGYSVSREKKERFSLILESASTNQTSMYLCASSSTMQAFFGQGTRLTVV.

Points on this clone: At one boundary the junction diverges from the germline segment, which might be a read error. V and J are TRBV5-6 and TRBJ2-1; 10 bases map to TRBD1. This CDR3 is 16 amino acids long. Germline V gene data show CDR1 as SGHDT and CDR2 as YYEEEE. This CDR3 is CASTLLGGTGANQQFF. The CDR3 DNA reads as TGTGCCAGCACCCTATTAGGTGGGACAGGGGCCAATCAGCAGTTCTTC.

In this sample, this clone turned up once. The chain employs TRBV5-1 and TRBJ2-1; TRBD2 is a possible D gene (5 bases). CDR3 size: 17 residues. The germline CDR1 and CDR2 sequences are SGHRS and YFSETQ. With 0 bases removed from V and 9 bases from J, the gap between germline ends came to 22 bases. DNA of the CDR3: TGCGCCAGCAGCTTGGAATCGCGGGTCCTTAAAGGGTTTGAGCAGTTCTTC. Translated, it gives CASSLESRVLKGFEQFF.

This rearrangement joins TRBV3-1 (or the pseudogene TRBV3-2) to TRBJ2-1; 9 nucleotides match TRBD2. The V segment lost 2 bases and the J segment 8 bases; nucleotides outside the gene matches: 7. CDR1 LGHDT and CDR2 YNNKEL come from the germline V gene (reference sequence). The CDR3 is 15 amino acids. CDR3 sequence (DNA): TGTGCCAGCAGCCAACCAGCGGGGGGCCTTGATGAGCAGTTCTTC. Translating it yields CASSQPAGGLDEQFF.

The genes are TRBV28 and TRBJ2-5; D is uncertain. This CDR3 region has 12 residues. The V and J ends lost 5 bases and 5 bases respectively, with 9 bases between them. Germline-derived CDR1 and CDR2 are MDHEN and SYDVKM. CDR3 protein: CASSPVRETQYF. The CDR3 bases are TGTGCCAGCAGTCCGGTGCGGGAGACCCAGTACTTC.

This chain joins TRBV7-2 and TRBJ1-4; 7 bases fit TRBD1. The CDR3 contains 14 residues. The J segment lost 2 bases and the V segment lost 6 bases, leaving 3 bases of the junction unmatched. Germline-derived CDR1 and CDR2 are SGHTA and FQGNSA. The CDR3 DNA follows: TGTGCCAGCAGTAGGGACAGTACTAATGAAAAACTGTTTTTT. Protein: CASSRDSTNEKLFF.

The chain carries TRBV10-1 and TRBJ1-6; D uncertain. The CDR3 is made up of 17 amino acids. Germline V gene lookup returns CDR1 WNHNN and CDR2 SYGVQD (reference sequence). V was shortened by 2 bases and J by 7 bases, with 18 bases between the two germline ends. Written as DNA, the CDR3 is TGCGCCAGCAGTGAGCCAGTCTACGGACGGGGAAATTCACCCCTCCACTTT. Translation gives CASSEPVYGRGNSPLHF.

This chain uses TRBV28 with TRBJ2-1; 8 positions match TRBD2. Trimming at V came to 6 bases and at J to 8 bases, leaving 3 bases not matched to a gene. Germline CDR1 is MDHEN and CDR2 is SYDVKM. The CDR3 loop spans 12 amino acids. The CDR3 spells CASSGGVYEQFF. The CDR3 DNA follows: TGTGCCAGCAGCGGGGGGGTTTATGAGCAGTTCTTC.

This chain joins TRBV6-5 and TRBJ2-6, with unresolved D. CDR3 length: 15 residues. V was shortened by 5 bases and J by 2 bases, with 10 bases between the two germline ends. Germline V gene sequence: CDR1 MNHEY, CDR2 SVGAGI. As DNA, the CDR3 is TGTGCCAGCAGTAGAGACATGGCTGGGGCCAACGTCCTGACTTTC. Translated: CASSRDMAGANVLTF.

As for this clone: Within the sample, other DNA sequences also encode this same CDR3. The V call is TRBV6-5, the J call TRBJ2-7, with 8 bases fitting TRBD1. The ends lost 5 bases at V and 4 bases at J; junction bases unmatched: 1. CDR1 MNHEY and CDR2 SVGAGI come from the germline V gene. The CDR3 contains 12 residues. The CDR3 here is CASSRTGYEQYF. CDR3 DNA sequence: TGTGCCAGCAGTAGGACAGGGTACGAGCAGTACTTC.

As DNA, the CDR3 is TGTGCCAGCAGGAGTTTCGCCAAAAACATTCAGTACTTC. Translated, it gives CASRSFAKNIQYF. The J gene is TRBJ2-4, the V gene TRBV6-5; D call uncertain. Looked up from germline, CDR1 is MNHEY and CDR2 is SVGAGI. CDR3 size: 13 residues. V dropped 6 bases and J dropped 1 base, with 7 bases sitting between them.

This clone was observed once. The V call is TRBV28, the J call TRBJ1-1; D remains unclear. Trimming removed 5 bases from V and 1 base from J, with 8 bases in between. This CDR3 is built from 13 residues. Germline V gene data show CDR1 as MDHEN and CDR2 as SYDVKM. CDR3 sequence reads: CASSLSRNTEAFF. The CDR3 DNA sequence: TGTGCCAGCAGTCTCAGTCGGAACACTGAAGCTTTCTTT.